This T cell receptor beta chain was retrieved from a study of blood T cell repertoires in COVID-19. Repertoires were generated with immunoSEQ multiplex PCR, while TCRdb's copy carries only in-frame clones and drops some. The table lists 130,000 to 150,000 clones, 65% to 90% of them singletons. CDR3 size: 12 residues. V lost 3 bases and J 9 bases, leaving 11 bases between the germline ends. The sequence came from a man aged 55-75 years with active or convalescent COVID-19. Sequences were obtained from peripheral blood. The chain recombines TRBV12-3 or TRBV12-4 with TRBJ1-2; D may be TRBD1 (5 bases). CDR3 DNA: TGTGCCAGCAGTTTGGGGGAGGGGAGCTACACCTTC. It is translated as CASSLGEGSYTF.